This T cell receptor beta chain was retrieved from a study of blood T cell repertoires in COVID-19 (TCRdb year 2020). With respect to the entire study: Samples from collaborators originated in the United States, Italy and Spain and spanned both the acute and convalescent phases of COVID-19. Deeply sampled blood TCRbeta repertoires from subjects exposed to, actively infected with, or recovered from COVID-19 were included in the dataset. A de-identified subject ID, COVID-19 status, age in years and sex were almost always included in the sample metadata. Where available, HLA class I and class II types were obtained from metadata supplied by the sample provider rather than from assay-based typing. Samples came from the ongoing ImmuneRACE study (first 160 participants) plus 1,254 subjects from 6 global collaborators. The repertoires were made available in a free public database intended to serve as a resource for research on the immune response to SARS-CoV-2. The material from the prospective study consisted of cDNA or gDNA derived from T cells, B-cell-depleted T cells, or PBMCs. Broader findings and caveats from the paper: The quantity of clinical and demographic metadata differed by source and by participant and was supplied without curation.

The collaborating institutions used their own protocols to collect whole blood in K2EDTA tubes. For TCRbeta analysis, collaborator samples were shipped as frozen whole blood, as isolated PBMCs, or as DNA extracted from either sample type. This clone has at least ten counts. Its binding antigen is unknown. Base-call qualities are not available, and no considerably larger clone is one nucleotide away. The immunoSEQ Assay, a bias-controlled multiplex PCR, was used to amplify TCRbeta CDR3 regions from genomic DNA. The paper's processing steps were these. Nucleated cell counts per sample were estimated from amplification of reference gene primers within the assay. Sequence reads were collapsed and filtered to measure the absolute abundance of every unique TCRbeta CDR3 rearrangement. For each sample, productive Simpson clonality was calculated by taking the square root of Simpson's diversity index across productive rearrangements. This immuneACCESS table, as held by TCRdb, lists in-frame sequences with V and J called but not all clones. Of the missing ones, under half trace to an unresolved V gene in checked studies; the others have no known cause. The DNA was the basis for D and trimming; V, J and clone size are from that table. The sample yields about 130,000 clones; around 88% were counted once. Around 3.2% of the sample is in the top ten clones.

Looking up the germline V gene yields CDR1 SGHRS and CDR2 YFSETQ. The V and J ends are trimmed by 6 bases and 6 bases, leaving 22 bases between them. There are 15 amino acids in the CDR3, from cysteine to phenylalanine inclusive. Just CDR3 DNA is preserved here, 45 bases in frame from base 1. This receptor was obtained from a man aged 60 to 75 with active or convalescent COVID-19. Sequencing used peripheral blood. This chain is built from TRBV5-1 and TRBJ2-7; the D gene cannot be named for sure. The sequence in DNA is TGCGCCAGCAAACTGAGCGATCAGCCCTTTTCCGAGCAGTACTTC. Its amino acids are CASKLSDQPFSEQYF.